What follows describes a single TCR beta chain. As yet, its antigen is unknown. The assay was immunoSEQ multiplex PCR, and TCRdb's table has in-frame clones only and misses some. The table shows roughly 48,000 clones, with roughly 88% occurring only once. The data derive from a study of OX40 agonist ivuxolimab in advanced cancers. Study at large: The mean age was approximately 60 years, ranging from roughly 23 to 90, with about 87% of participants male.

Systemic immunosuppression or autoimmune disease history was grounds to exclude patients. General study results and limits: At doses 0.1 to 3.0 mg/kg, CD4+ and CD8+ clones expanded. Compared with CD4+, CD8+ T cells on average had more expanded clones.

Sequencing was performed on CD4+ or CD8+ T cells sorted from blood, taken in a trial of the OX40 agonist ivuxolimab. The clonotype originates from an adult with an advanced solid tumor such as melanoma, head and neck, liver or kidney cancer.

This CDR3 reads CASSLTLPGLAGVNEQYF. The CDR3 DNA reads TGTGCCAGCAGCTTAACCCTTCCGGGACTAGCGGGAGTAAACGAGCAGTACTTC. The chain links TRBV7-6 to TRBJ2-7, with TRBD2 matching 14 bases. V dropped 2 bases and J dropped 5; count of bases not matched to a gene: 11. The CDR3 is made up of 18 amino acids. The germline V gene has CDR1 SGHVS and CDR2 FNYEAQ.